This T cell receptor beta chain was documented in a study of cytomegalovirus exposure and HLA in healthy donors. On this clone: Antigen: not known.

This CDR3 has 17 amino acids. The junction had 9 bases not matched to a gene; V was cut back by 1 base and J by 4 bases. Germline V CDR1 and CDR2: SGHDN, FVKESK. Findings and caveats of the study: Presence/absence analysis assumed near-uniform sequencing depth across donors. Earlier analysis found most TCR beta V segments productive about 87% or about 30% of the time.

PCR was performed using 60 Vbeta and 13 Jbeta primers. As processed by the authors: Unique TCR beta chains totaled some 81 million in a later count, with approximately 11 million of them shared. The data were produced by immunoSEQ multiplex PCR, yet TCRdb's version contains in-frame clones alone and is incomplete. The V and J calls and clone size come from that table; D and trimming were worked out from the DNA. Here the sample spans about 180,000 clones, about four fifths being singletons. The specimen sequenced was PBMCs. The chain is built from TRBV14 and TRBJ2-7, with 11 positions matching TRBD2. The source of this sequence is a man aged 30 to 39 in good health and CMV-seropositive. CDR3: CASSQGILAGGRYEQYF. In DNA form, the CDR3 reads TGTGCCAGCAGCCAAGGGATCCTAGCGGGAGGTCGGTACGAGCAGTACTTC.